Presented here are 7 T cell receptor beta chains from one specimen sequenced in a study of T cell repertoires in cytomegalovirus infection. TCRdb reprocessed the reads via MiXCR and lists one record per CDR3 protein. The table shows 180,000 or so distinct CDR3 sequences, with approximately 18% occurring only once. The material sequenced was CD8+ T cells from PBMCs. The receptors stem from a human donor in good health (CMV status not recorded). Some clones in this sample may be carry-over from other donors' samples.

This clonotype was seen repeatedly, ten times or more. The rearrangement links TRBV28 to TRBJ1-4; 7 bases agree with TRBD1. Trimming cost V 6 bases and J 8 bases; bases outside gene matches: 9. There are 14 residues in the CDR3. Germline V gene sequence: CDR1 MDHEN, CDR2 SYDVKM. The CDR3 sequence: CASSPTGEYEKLFF. The DNA of the CDR3 is TGTGCCAGCAGCCCTACAGGGGAATACGAAAAACTGTTTTTT.

This clonotype has a handful of counts. J is TRBJ2-3 and V is TRBV6-6; no firm D call. The CDR3 spans 12 residues. Germline V gene sequence: CDR1 MNHNY, CDR2 SVGAGI (reference sequence). Trimming removed 6 bases from V and 1 base from J, with 5 bases in between. In DNA, the CDR3 is TGTGCCAGCAGAGCAGGCACAGATACGCAGTATTTT. The encoded protein is CASRAGTDTQYF.

The chain has TRBV29-1 and TRBJ2-7; D is perhaps TRBD2 (5 bases). The CDR3 has 10 residues. Germline V gives CDR1 SQVTM, CDR2 ANQGSEA. V lost 5 bases, J lost 5 bases, and 7 bases lay in between. DNA of the CDR3: TGCAGCGTTCACGGGGACGAGCAGTACTTC. Translation: CSVHGDEQYF.

The table lists this clonotype with a few counts. The chain carries TRBV4-1 and TRBJ2-7, with 8 bases lining up with TRBD2. Trimming took 1 base from V and 2 from J; bases not matched to a gene: 4. The CDR3 runs 15 residues. The germline gives CDR1 MGHRA, CDR2 YSYEKL. The CDR3 spells CASSQVRGGPYEQYF. CDR3 DNA: TGCGCCAGCAGCCAAGTACGGGGGGGCCCCTACGAGCAGTACTTC.

This chain connects TRBV10-3 to TRBJ1-6; D is possibly TRBD1 (5 bases). This CDR3 has 15 residues. Trimming cost V 3 bases and J 8 bases, with 14 bases left between them. CDR1 and CDR2 from the germline V gene are ENHRY and SYGVKD. The CDR3 bases are TGTGCCATCAGTGAATCCGGGGGTAGGGATTCACCCCTCCACTTT. This gives the protein CAISESGGRDSPLHF.

J is TRBJ1-2 and V is TRBV6-2 or TRBV6-3; D not certain. V was trimmed by 8 bases and J by 4 bases, leaving 17 bases between them. The CDR3 extends over 14 amino acids. Germline V CDR1 and CDR2: MNHEY, SVGEGT. CDR3 region: CASWSEGEIYGYTF. In nucleotides, the CDR3 is TGTGCCAGCTGGTCGGAGGGTGAGATCTATGGCTACACCTTC.

The genes are TRBV4-2 and TRBJ2-2, with 10 bases matching TRBD1. CDR3 length: 16 amino acids. Germline CDR1 is LGHNA and CDR2 is YNFKEQ. J gave up 7 bases and V 9 bases, and 14 bases lay outside the gene matches. Here the CDR3 reads CASTEEDRGRNGELFF. The DNA for the CDR3 is TGTGCCAGTACCGAGGAAGACAGGGGGCGTAACGGGGAGCTGTTTTTT.